This T cell receptor beta chain was captured in a study of blood T cell repertoires in COVID-19. Background on the study: Sources were T cells, B-cell-depleted T cells, or PBMCs; the material itself was cDNA or gDNA.

In its sample, this clone was seen a few times. The germline V gene encodes CDR1 MDHEN and CDR2 SYDVKM. The V gene end was trimmed by 6 bases and the J gene end by 5 bases; junction bases not matched to a gene: 5. The CDR3 is 13 amino acids. Under the authors' procedure: Amplification from reference gene primers served as the basis for estimated nucleated cell counts. Method: immunoSEQ multiplex PCR; TCRdb's copy keeps in-frame clones and lacks some. That table gives V, J and clone size, and the DNA gave D and trimming. The repertoire includes about 200,000 clones, approximately 80% of them detected once, and 8.9% sits in the top ten. Participants' own reports of clinical history determined their cohort assignment.

The source of this sequence is a woman in her forties or fifties with acute COVID-19. The V call is TRBV28, the J call TRBJ1-1; 8 bases fit TRBD1. The sequencing input was PBMCs or T cells enriched from blood (not recorded which). CDR3 sequence (DNA): TGTGCCAGCAGGGACAGGGTGGGTACTGAAGCTTTCTTT. It is translated as CASRDRVGTEAFF.